The 22 T cell receptor beta chains in this list originate from one sample, sequenced in a study of T-cell memory formation after mild COVID-19. One entry per CDR3 protein results from TCRdb running MiXCR on the 5' RACE reads. This sample yields under 350,000 distinct CDR3 sequences, of which around 15% are seen a single time; roughly 24% belongs to the top ten. The sample comprised PBMCs or a T cell subset sorted from them (not recorded which). Source of these receptors: a man aged 18-30 years who had mild COVID-19 (a few samples of this study predate the infection). Cell type and time point are not known.

The chain joins TRBV10-3 to TRBJ2-3; 8 bases agree with TRBD2. J lost 2 bases, V lost 10 bases, and 5 bases had no gene match. The CDR3 spans 13 residues. Germline CDR1 and CDR2: ENHRY and SYGVKD. The CDR3 sequence is CATGGAPTDTQYF. The DNA for the CDR3 is TGTGCCACGGGGGGGGCCCCCACAGATACGCAGTATTTT.

This chain joins TRBV20-1 and TRBJ1-4; the match to TRBD1 covers 8 bases. The germline gives CDR1 DFQATT, CDR2 SNEGSKA (reference sequence). The CDR3 length is 14 residues. V shed 3 bases and J 7 bases; nucleotides not matched to a gene: 7. The chain's CDR3 is CSARGTGLSEKLFF. CDR3 DNA: TGCAGTGCTAGGGGGACAGGTCTCTCTGAAAAACTGTTTTTT.

CDR3 sequence: CSARAPGGAYEQYV. CDR3 nucleotides: TGCAGTGCTAGAGCCCCGGGGGGCGCGTACGAGCAGTACGTC. V usage is TRBV20-1 and J usage is TRBJ2-7; D possibly corresponds to TRBD2 (7 bases). CDR1 DFQATT and CDR2 SNEGSKA come from the germline V gene (reference sequence). CDR3 size: 14 residues. The ends were cut back, 1 base at V and 4 bases at J, with 14 bases in the middle.

This clonotype was counted at least ten times. This chain joins TRBV5-1 and TRBJ2-7, with D possibly being TRBD1 (5 bases). Germline V lookup: CDR1 SGHRS, CDR2 YFSETQ. With 1 base removed from V and 2 bases from J, the gap between germline ends came to 10 bases. This CDR3 contains 14 residues. The CDR3 protein is CASSLKQAAYEQYF. The CDR3 region has the DNA TGCGCCAGCAGCTTGAAACAGGCAGCCTACGAGCAGTACTTC.

Remarks on this clonotype: At one end, the junction sequence differs from germline, possibly due to a read error. This chain connects TRBV30 to TRBJ2-1; 13 nucleotides match TRBD2. The V gene's germline CDR1 is GTSNPN and CDR2 SVGIG (reference sequence). The CDR3 has 15 amino acids. The CDR3 DNA is TGTGCCTGGAGTCCAAAGCGGACTAGCGGGGGACCCCAGGTCTTC. Translation gives CAWSPKRTSGGPQVF.

The chain has TRBV6-2 or TRBV6-3 and TRBJ2-7, with D hard to call. The ends were cut back, 2 bases at V and 3 bases at J, with 8 bases in the middle. The CDR3 has 13 residues. CDR1 and CDR2 (germline): MNHEY, SVGEGT. CDR3 nucleotides: TGTGCCAGCAGTTACGGACGGAACTACGAGCAGTACGTC. Translated, it gives CASSYGRNYEQYV.

This clonotype was recorded a few times. This chain joins TRBV7-3 and TRBJ2-3; tentatively, D is TRBD2 (6 bases). Looked up from germline, CDR1 is SGHTA and CDR2 is FQGTGA. V was clipped by 3 bases and J by 2 bases, with 9 bases between them. CDR3 length equals 14 residues. The CDR3 loop reads CASSFGGDTDTQYF. As DNA, the CDR3 is TGTGCCAGCAGCTTCGGCGGGGACACAGATACGCAGTATTTT.

This clonotype was observed a handful of times. The chain is built from TRBV5-5 and TRBJ2-7; D is ambiguous. The germline V gene has CDR1 SGHKS and CDR2 YYEKEE (reference sequence). The length of the CDR3 is 13 residues. V lost 4 bases and J lost 2, with 10 bases in between. Here the CDR3 DNA reads TGTGCCAGCAGCCCTCGGGCCCCCTACGAGCAGTACGTC. Amino acids: CASSPRAPYEQYV.

This clonotype was seen a few times. V and J are TRBV12-3 or TRBV12-4 and TRBJ1-1; D not resolved. The CDR3 covers 14 residues. V lost 7 bases and J 4 bases, leaving 16 bases between the germline ends. CDR3 residues: CASTLNADSTEAFF. Written as DNA, the CDR3 is TGTGCCAGCACCCTTAACGCGGACTCCACTGAAGCTTTCTTT.

The V call is TRBV4-3, the J call TRBJ1-3; D is possibly TRBD1 (5 bases). The CDR3 is 15 residues long. V was trimmed by 4 bases and J by 4 bases, leaving 14 bases between them. The germline V gene encodes CDR1 LGHNA and CDR2 YSLEER. The DNA of the CDR3 is TGCGCCAGCAGCCGAGGTGGGGGGTTCGGAAACACCATATATTTT. It specifies CASSRGGGFGNTIYF.

Ten or more counts support this clonotype. This chain joins TRBV9 and TRBJ2-6, with no clear D. CDR1 is SGDLS, CDR2 YYNGEE, per germline. Deletions cut 4 bases from V and 4 bases from J, with 18 bases between. This CDR3 has 17 amino acids. CDR3 sequence (DNA): TGTGCCAGCAGCACCAGGACCCTAAGGTCCGGGGCCAACGTCCTGACTTTC. Protein: CASSTRTLRSGANVLTF.

The chain uses TRBV27 and TRBJ1-1; no clear D gene. Germline V lookup: CDR1 MNHEY, CDR2 SMNVEV (reference sequence). V was clipped by 2 bases and J by 0 bases, with 7 bases between them. The CDR3 is 14 residues long. The CDR3 DNA reads TGTGCCAGCAGTTTAAAGGCCCTGAACACTGAAGCTTTCTTT. This sequence encodes CASSLKALNTEAFF.

This clonotype has more than one count but fewer than ten. The chain is built from TRBV7-6 and TRBJ1-1, with D perhaps matching TRBD1 (6 bases). The CDR3 length is 14 residues. V dropped 5 bases and J dropped 1 base, with 11 bases sitting between them. From germline, CDR1 is SGHVS and CDR2 FNYEAQ. The DNA for the CDR3 is TGTGCCAGCAGCCCGGGACACCAGAACACTGAAGCTTTCTTT. Amino acid sequence: CASSPGHQNTEAFF.

The chain recombines TRBV7-9 with TRBJ2-2; 7 nucleotides line up with TRBD1. The length of the CDR3 is 17 residues. The V gene end was trimmed by 1 base and the J gene end by 0 bases; junction bases not matched to a gene: 5. Germline loops: CDR1 SEHNR, CDR2 FQNEAQ (reference sequence). Written as DNA, the CDR3 is TGTGCCAGCAGCTTAGTTTCCGGGACAGCGAACACCGGGGAGCTGTTTTTT. It is translated as CASSLVSGTANTGELFF.

The rearrangement uses TRBV29-1 and TRBJ2-3; D remains ambiguous. Trimming took 6 bases from V and 4 from J, leaving 8 bases between them. This CDR3 contains 11 residues. Germline CDR1 SQVTM, CDR2 ANQGSEA. DNA of the CDR3: TGCAGCGTCGAGGATCCAGATACGCAGTATTTT. Translation gives CSVEDPDTQYF.

This clonotype was seen a handful of times. The CDR3 reads CASSQDMGQPNEQFF. DNA for the CDR3: TGCGCCAGCAGCCAAGACATGGGACAGCCCAATGAGCAGTTCTTC. This chain connects TRBV4-3 to TRBJ2-1; 7 bases agree with TRBD1. The CDR3 contains 15 residues. Losses at the gene ends were 0 bases for V and 6 bases for J; bases not matched to a gene: 5. CDR1 and CDR2 (germline): LGHNA, YSLEER.

The chain couples TRBV20-1 to TRBJ1-1; tentatively, D is TRBD1 (6 bases). Trimming took off 2 bases at V and 4 bases at J, with 14 bases between the two ends. CDR3 length: 14 residues. Germline CDR1 is DFQATT and CDR2 is SNEGSKA (reference sequence). The CDR3 protein is CSARQRTAFTEAFF. CDR3 coding DNA: TGCAGTGCTAGACAAAGGACAGCCTTCACTGAAGCTTTCTTT.

This clonotype was detected only a few times. This rearrangement joins TRBV12-3 or TRBV12-4 to TRBJ2-1; D unclear. Trimming cost V 10 bases and J 6 bases, with 16 bases left between them. The CDR3 totals 13 residues. The CDR3 DNA is TGTGCCACCTCCAGACTGATCCTCAATGAGCAGTTCTTC. As protein: CATSRLILNEQFF.

V usage is TRBV4-2 and J usage is TRBJ2-3; 8 bases are shared with TRBD1. CDR3 length: 16 amino acids. Trimming took 3 bases from V and 0 from J; bases not matched to a gene: 5. Germline CDR1 reads LGHNA; CDR2 reads YNFKEQ. The chain's CDR3 is CASSQGQDPSTDTQYF. The CDR3 DNA reads as TGTGCCAGCAGCCAGGGACAGGACCCTAGCACAGATACGCAGTATTTT.

The V call is TRBV11-2, the J call TRBJ2-1; 8 nucleotides agree with TRBD2. The J segment lost 2 bases and the V segment lost 5 bases, leaving 14 bases of the junction unmatched. The CDR3 covers 18 residues. Germline V lookup: CDR1 SGHAT, CDR2 FQNNGV. The CDR3 DNA follows: TGTGCCAGCAGCGCTGGGTGGGCCGCGCGGGGGGCCTACAATGAGCAGTTCTTC. It codes for CASSAGWAARGAYNEQFF.

The rearrangement links TRBV11-2 to TRBJ2-5; D is unresolved. The germline gives CDR1 SGHAT, CDR2 FQNNGV. The V gene lost 4 bases and the J gene lost 3 bases, with 6 bases spanning the gap. The CDR3 spans 12 residues. CDR3 sequence: CASSSLEETQYF. The CDR3 nucleotides are TGTGCCAGCAGCTCCCTAGAAGAGACCCAGTACTTC.

The chain couples TRBV7-2 to TRBJ2-2; TRBD1 matches 7 bases. Unmatched junction bases numbered 7, after V lost 5 bases and J lost 4 bases. Germline CDR1 SGHTA, CDR2 FQGNSA. This CDR3 contains 15 residues. Here the CDR3 reads CASSADRALTGELFF. In nucleotides, the CDR3 is TGTGCCAGCAGCGCCGACAGGGCGCTCACCGGGGAGCTGTTTTTT.